This T cell receptor beta chain was profiled in a study of beta chain features in type 1 diabetes. Broader study findings: Researchers caution that PCR might favor shorter templates, equally among patients and controls.

The CDR3 totals 17 residues. The ends lost 1 base at V and 4 bases at J; junction bases unmatched: 9. CDR1 and CDR2 from the germline V gene are SSHAT and FNYEAQ (reference sequence). Ten or more counts support this clone. Its cognate antigen is unknown. The authors reverse transcribed all of the isolated RNA, so sequencing captured expressed TCRB transcripts. The study sequenced naive, central memory and regulatory T cell samples to an average of roughly 4 million reads. The assay was immunoSEQ multiplex PCR, and TCRdb's table has in-frame clones only and misses some. In the table there are a few hundred thousand clones, 27% of which are singletons. Markers CD45RO/CCR7/CD25/CD127/CD95/CD27 served to sort CD4+ naive, central memory, regulatory and stem cell-like memory cells.

J is TRBJ2-5 and V is TRBV7-7, with TRBD1 matching 10 bases. The sequence was obtained from a young man in good health. The sample taken for sequencing was central memory CD4+ T cells from blood. CDR3 region: CASSLGQGARSGETQYF. CDR3 nucleotide sequence: TGTGCCAGCAGCTTAGGACAGGGGGCCAGGAGTGGAGAGACCCAGTACTTC.